Presented here are 32 T cell receptor beta chains from one specimen sequenced in a study of blood T cell repertoires in COVID-19. Assay used: immunoSEQ multiplex PCR; TCRdb lists only in-frame clones, some missing. The repertoire includes about 38,000 clones, around 85% of them detected once, and under 5% sits in the top ten. The material sequenced was peripheral blood. These receptors originate from a middle-aged man with active COVID-19.

The CDR3 DNA reads as TGTGCCAGTGGCCGGGACACCGATTCACCCCTCCACTTT. It is translated as CASGRDTDSPLHF. The chain combines TRBV19 with TRBJ1-6; D is possibly TRBD1 (6 bases). From germline, CDR1 is LNHDA and CDR2 SQIVND (reference sequence). This CDR3 is 13 amino acids long. The ends were cut back, 8 bases at V and 8 bases at J, with 13 bases in the middle.

This chain connects TRBV5-1 to TRBJ2-1; 7 bases are shared with TRBD2. CDR1 is SGHRS and CDR2 is YFSETQ in the germline V gene. CDR3 length equals 13 residues. V gave up 5 bases and J gave up 3 bases; unmatched junction bases: 2. CDR3 nucleotide sequence: TGCGCCAGCAGGCTAGCGGACTACAATGAGCAGTTCTTC. This gives the protein CASRLADYNEQFF. Together with reference TRBV5-1 and TRBJ2-1, the CDR3 gives the full variable domain: KAGVTQTPRYLIKTRGQQVTLSCSPISGHRSVSWYQQTPGQGLQFLFEYFSETQRNKGNFPGRFSGRQFSNSRSEMNVSTLELGDSALYLCASRLADYNEQFFGPGTRLTVL.

The J gene is TRBJ2-2, the V gene TRBV4-1; possibly TRBD2 for D (5 bases). The V end was cut by 2 bases, the J end by 2 bases, with 6 bases between. Germline CDR1 and CDR2: MGHRA and YSYEKL. The CDR3 runs to 14 residues. Written as DNA, the CDR3 is TGCGCCAGCAGCCAAAGCGGAAACACCGGGGAGCTGTTTTTT. Amino acids: CASSQSGNTGELFF.

The chain joins TRBV6-5 to TRBJ2-5, with 10 positions matching TRBD1. This CDR3 has 14 amino acids. Trimming at V came to 6 bases and at J to 5 bases, leaving 6 bases not matched to a gene. Germline CDR1 and CDR2: MNHEY and SVGAGI. CDR3 sequence reads: CASSDRGPEETQYF. CDR3 DNA: TGTGCCAGCAGCGACAGGGGGCCGGAGGAGACCCAGTACTTC.

The chain links TRBV3-1 (or the pseudogene TRBV3-2) to TRBJ1-1; TRBD1 might be the D (6 bases). The CDR3 spans 16 residues. Germline CDR1 and CDR2: LGHDT and YNNKEL (reference sequence). The V end was cut by 3 bases, the J end by 0 bases, with 14 bases between. The CDR3 nucleotides read TGTGCCAGCAGCCAGGGAGGGGGGGATATGAACACTGAAGCTTTCTTT. It translates to CASSQGGGDMNTEAFF.

This clone was counted only a few times. The CDR3 DNA reads TGCAGCGTTGTCGGGGGGCCTCCTGGCTACACCTTC. This encodes CSVVGGPPGYTF. The rearrangement links TRBV29-1 to TRBJ1-2, with a possible D match to TRBD1 (6 bases). CDR1 and CDR2 (germline): SQVTM, ANQGSEA. V was clipped by 4 bases and J by 7 bases, with 13 bases between them. The CDR3 is made up of 12 amino acids.

The DNA for the CDR3 is TGCGCCAGCAGCTTTACAGGGGGCGGCTATGGCTACACCTTC. It yields the protein CASSFTGGGYGYTF. The chain recombines TRBV5-1 with TRBJ1-2; 9 bases are a match to TRBD1. The CDR3 runs 14 residues. Trimming removed 2 bases from V and 4 bases from J; junction bases left unmatched: 3. CDR1 SGHRS and CDR2 YFSETQ come from the germline V gene.

The CDR3 reads CASSEGVQGGDTQYF. The CDR3 DNA reads TGTGCCAGCAGTGAAGGCGTTCAGGGGGGAGATACGCAGTATTTT. The chain has TRBV6-1 and TRBJ2-3; D is perhaps TRBD1 (7 bases). The ends were cut back, 1 base at V and 5 bases at J, with 13 bases in the middle. There are 15 residues in the CDR3. The V gene's germline CDR1 is MNHNS and CDR2 SASEGT.

The chain has TRBV19 and TRBJ1-1, with D tentatively TRBD1 (5 bases). The CDR3 is 16 residues long. Deletions cut 5 bases from V and 0 bases from J, with 16 bases between. Germline CDR1 LNHDA, CDR2 SQIVND (reference sequence). CDR3 sequence (DNA): TGTGCCAGTAGTGCCCAGGGAGGGGCAATGAACACTGAAGCTTTCTTT. This encodes CASSAQGGAMNTEAFF.

The chain links TRBV2 to TRBJ1-4, with D hard to call. Per germline, CDR1 SNHLY and CDR2 FYNNEI. The V end lost 4 bases, the J end lost 3 bases, and 9 bases lay between the germline ends. The CDR3 runs 14 residues. The CDR3 DNA reads as TGTGCCAGCAGTGCCGCCACTCCTAATGAAAAACTGTTTTTT. Its translation is CASSAATPNEKLFF.

This rearrangement joins TRBV5-1 to TRBJ2-5; possible D gene TRBD2, 5 bases. Trimming left V 0 bases short and J 4 bases short, with 13 bases between. CDR3 length: 15 residues. Germline V gene data show CDR1 as SGHRS and CDR2 as YFSETQ. CDR3 in amino acids: CASSLGRGSGETQYF. The CDR3 DNA reads TGCGCCAGCAGCTTGGGTCGCGGGTCGGGAGAGACCCAGTACTTC.

This clone was counted a single time. V gene TRBV5-6 combines with J gene TRBJ2-5; 7 bases match TRBD1. This CDR3 is built from 15 residues. Trimming removed 4 bases from V and 1 base from J; junction bases left unmatched: 7. Germline V CDR1 and CDR2: SGHDT, YYEEEE. The CDR3 DNA follows: TGTGCCAGCAGCCTCGGGACAGCTTCCCAAGAGACCCAGTACTTC. As protein: CASSLGTASQETQYF.

The DNA of the CDR3 is TGTGCCAGCAGCCAAGATCTGGGTAGCCTGGGCTACAATGAGCAGTTCTTC. This codes for CASSQDLGSLGYNEQFF. The V gene is TRBV3-1 (or the pseudogene TRBV3-2), the J gene TRBJ2-1; D call uncertain. The CDR3 spans 17 residues. V lost 0 bases to trimming and J lost 3 bases, with 15 bases between them. Germline V CDR1 and CDR2: LGHDT, YNNKEL (reference sequence).

A single count supports this clone. CDR3 DNA: TGTGCCAGCACCGACAGGGGGGCCGGGGAGCTGTTTTTT. Its protein is CASTDRGAGELFF. The rearrangement joins TRBV6-6 to TRBJ2-2; TRBD1 matches 9 bases. The CDR3 has 13 residues. Germline V CDR1 and CDR2: MNHNY, SVGAGI (reference sequence). V was clipped by 7 bases and J by 6 bases; unmatched bases: 3.

The chain employs TRBV4-3 and TRBJ2-3, with TRBD2 matching over 10 bases. The V gene end was trimmed by 1 base and the J gene end by 5 bases; junction bases not matched to a gene: 9. This CDR3 has 17 amino acids. In germline, CDR1 is LGHNA, CDR2 YSLEER. The CDR3 coding sequence is TGCGCCAGCAGCCAAGCGAAAGCGGGGGGGCCAGGAGATACGCAGTATTTT. Translated, it gives CASSQAKAGGPGDTQYF.

The genes are TRBV5-5 and TRBJ2-7; D possibly corresponds to TRBD1 (6 bases). The germline gives CDR1 SGHKS, CDR2 YYEKEE (reference sequence). Trimming pared 0 bases from V and 3 bases from J, leaving 13 bases between. This CDR3 is 15 amino acids long. DNA of the CDR3: TGTGCCAGCAGCTTGGGGGGACAATTGGGCTACGAGCAGTACTTC. It is translated as CASSLGGQLGYEQYF.

The V call is TRBV10-1, the J call TRBJ1-1; tentative D call: TRBD1 (6 bases). This CDR3 region has 15 residues. V was shortened by 6 bases and J by 0 bases, with 14 bases between the two germline ends. CDR1 WNHNN and CDR2 SYGVQD come from the germline V gene (reference sequence). CDR3 amino acids: CASRSGEDMNTEAFF. The CDR3 DNA reads as TGCGCCAGCAGGTCAGGGGAAGATATGAACACTGAAGCTTTCTTT.

The gene calls are TRBV28 and TRBJ1-2; D gene unclear. CDR3 size: 12 residues. CDR1 and CDR2 from the germline V gene are MDHEN and SYDVKM. V dropped 2 bases and J dropped 5 bases, with 6 bases sitting between them. CDR3 protein: CASSLAEYGYTF. The CDR3 DNA reads as TGTGCCAGCAGTTTAGCGGAGTATGGCTACACCTTC.

The rearrangement uses TRBV2 and TRBJ2-7; D is ambiguous. Looked up from germline, CDR1 is SNHLY and CDR2 is FYNNEI. V gave up 5 bases and J gave up 1 base, with 6 bases separating them. This CDR3 is 12 amino acids long. The CDR3 nucleotides are TGTGCCAGCAGTTCCGGGTCCTACGAGCAGTACTTC. Translation gives CASSSGSYEQYF.

The chain carries TRBV24-1 and TRBJ2-3; 10 bases are shared with TRBD2. The length of the CDR3 is 14 residues. The germline CDR1 and CDR2 sequences are KGHDR and SFDVKD. Germline trimming cut 6 bases from V and 5 bases from J; bases unmatched to any gene: 4. The CDR3 loop reads CATSQRGGRDTQYF. CDR3 bases: TGTGCCACCAGTCAGCGGGGGGGCAGAGATACGCAGTATTTT.

V is TRBV4-1 and J is TRBJ2-5; D gene uncertain. CDR3 size: 14 residues. Germline-derived CDR1 and CDR2 are MGHRA and YSYEKL. The germline V and J ends were trimmed by 1 base and 2 bases, with 8 bases remaining between them. The CDR3 DNA reads as TGCGCCAGCAGCCAAGTTCCTCTTCAAGAGACCCAGTACTTC. Its translation is CASSQVPLQETQYF.

The chain uses TRBV5-1 and TRBJ2-7, with TRBD2 as a possible D gene (6 bases). Germline CDR1 is SGHRS and CDR2 is YFSETQ. V dropped 0 bases and J dropped 0 bases, with 22 bases sitting between them. This CDR3 spans 19 amino acids. CDR3 in DNA: TGCGCCAGCAGCTTGGGTTTTCCTCGGGGGAGCGGCGTCTCCTACGAGCAGTACTTC. This encodes CASSLGFPRGSGVSYEQYF.

The chain recombines TRBV2 with TRBJ1-2; TRBD1 might be the D (5 bases). In germline, CDR1 is SNHLY, CDR2 FYNNEI. The V end was cut by 8 bases, the J end by 0 bases, with 13 bases between. CDR3 length equals 14 residues. CDR3 residues: CASGSGHSNYGYTF. The CDR3 DNA reads as TGTGCCAGCGGTAGTGGACACTCTAACTATGGCTACACCTTC.

The chain joins TRBV18 to TRBJ2-7, with 8 bases that match TRBD1. The V segment lost 2 bases and the J segment 6 bases; nucleotides outside the gene matches: 6. Germline lookup yields CDR1 KGHSH and CDR2 LQKENI. The CDR3 runs to 14 residues. CDR3 sequence reads: CASSPESQGAEQYF. In DNA, the CDR3 is TGTGCCAGCTCACCAGAATCGCAGGGGGCCGAGCAGTACTTC.

This chain uses TRBV6-5 with TRBJ2-7, with D uncertain. The CDR3 sequence is 15 residues long. V lost 0 bases, J lost 4 bases, and 13 bases lay in between. CDR1 and CDR2 (germline): MNHEY, SVGAGI. CDR3 protein: CASSYSQPFGYEQYF. In DNA, the CDR3 is TGTGCCAGCAGTTACTCCCAGCCCTTCGGGTACGAGCAGTACTTC.

The chain couples TRBV19 to TRBJ2-6; D possibly corresponds to TRBD2 (6 bases). Germline assignment: CDR1 LNHDA and CDR2 SQIVND (reference sequence). The CDR3 totals 19 residues. Trimming removed 5 bases at V and 0 bases at J, with 20 bases between. The CDR3 loop reads CASSLTEGLISSGANVLTF. The CDR3 nucleotides are TGTGCCAGTAGTCTGACCGAGGGACTTATTAGCTCTGGGGCCAACGTCCTGACTTTC.

The chain employs TRBV10-2 and TRBJ2-7; D is possibly TRBD2 (6 bases). CDR1 WSHSY and CDR2 SAAADI come from the germline V gene. Trimming pared 3 bases from V and 0 bases from J, leaving 9 bases between. This CDR3 has 14 residues. CDR3: CASSEHGGSYEQYF. In DNA, the CDR3 is TGCGCCAGCAGTGAACACGGGGGCTCCTACGAGCAGTACTTC.

The gene calls are TRBV13 and TRBJ2-3; 13 bases fit TRBD2. This CDR3 is 18 amino acids long. Germline CDR1 reads PRHDT; CDR2 reads FYEKMQ (reference sequence). Trimming at V came to 2 bases and at J to 5 bases, leaving 10 bases not matched to a gene. CDR3 loop: CASSLRSRLAGGVDTQYF. In DNA, the CDR3 is TGTGCCAGCAGCTTAAGAAGCCGACTAGCGGGGGGCGTAGATACGCAGTATTTT.

The gene calls are TRBV25-1 and TRBJ2-2; 7 bases agree with TRBD1. CDR3 length: 18 amino acids. V shed 0 bases, J shed 2 bases, and the junction held 9 bases outside the gene matches. Germline CDR1 reads MGHDK; CDR2 reads SYGVNS. The CDR3 region is CASSEYGTAIPNTGELFF. CDR3 DNA sequence: TGTGCCAGCAGTGAATATGGGACAGCCATTCCCAACACCGGGGAGCTGTTTTTT.

The V and J genes are TRBV20-1 and TRBJ2-3, with 9 bases fitting TRBD2. V trimming: 3 bases; J trimming: 1 base; junction bases outside the gene matches: 11. Germline V gene lookup returns CDR1 DFQATT and CDR2 SNEGSKA (reference sequence). This CDR3 is 17 amino acids long. CDR3 coding DNA: TGCAGTGCTAGTCAGAGGGGGCGGGGGGGCCGCACAGATACGCAGTATTTT. It specifies CSASQRGRGGRTDTQYF.

This chain connects TRBV18 to TRBJ2-7; TRBD1 matches 11 bases. V lost 3 bases to trimming and J lost 3 bases; unmatched junction nucleotides: 4. CDR1 and CDR2 from the germline V gene are KGHSH and LQKENI. CDR3 size: 15 residues. CDR3 nucleotides: TGTGCCAGCTCACCCGGGACAGGGGGAAACTACGAGCAGTACTTC. Its protein is CASSPGTGGNYEQYF.

This chain joins TRBV6-2 or TRBV6-3 and TRBJ2-3; D perhaps matches TRBD2 (6 bases). Germline V CDR1 and CDR2: MNHEY, SVGEGT. V dropped 4 bases and J dropped 0 bases, with 14 bases sitting between them. The CDR3 is 16 amino acids. The CDR3 nucleotides are TGTGCCAGCAGTTCTCGTAAGGCGGGAAGCACAGATACGCAGTATTTT. Amino acid sequence: CASSSRKAGSTDTQYF.